The rows below give T cell receptor beta chains drawn from one sample of a study of blood T cell repertoires in COVID-19. TCRdb keeps only in-frame clones here, not all; method: immunoSEQ multiplex PCR. The data hold around 290,000 clones, with 88% observed a single time. What was sequenced was PBMCs or T cells enriched from blood (not recorded which). These receptors all come from a woman aged 55 to 70 in a cohort exposed to, infected with or recovered from COVID-19 (not recorded which). Each CDR3 is given with its conserved first and last residue. D genes are given only for firm matches.

V gene: TRBV28
D gene: TRBD2
CDR3 protein: CASSNPGLARYEQYF

V gene: TRBV19
D gene: NA
CDR3 protein: CASSIRPANNYGYTF

V gene: TRBV18
D gene: TRBD1
CDR3 protein: CASSPTGTAYEQYF

V gene: TRBV6-5
D gene: TRBD2
CDR3 protein: CASSSLAGTNTGELFF

V gene: TRBV28
D gene: TRBD1
CDR3 protein: CASSRGAGTDKLQPQHF

V gene: TRBV2
D gene: NA
CDR3 protein: CASRPDMNTGELFF

V gene: TRBV7-9
D gene: TRBD1
CDR3 protein: CASSSGAGGYNEKLFF

V gene: TRBV21-1
D gene: NA
CDR3 protein: CASSARDTGELFF

V gene: TRBV6-2/TRBV6-3
D gene: NA
CDR3 protein: CASSQTGHQPQHF

V gene: TRBV15
D gene: TRBD2
CDR3 protein: CATSREPSGPYEQYF

V gene: TRBV28
D gene: TRBD2
CDR3 protein: CASRSPGLAGVRNEQFF

V gene: TRBV28
D gene: TRBD1
CDR3 protein: CASSLLGQGERGYTF

V gene: TRBV5-1
D gene: TRBD1
CDR3 protein: CASRTNRDRGPNTGELFF

V gene: TRBV5-4
D gene: TRBD2
CDR3 protein: CASFQAGANLYEQYF

V gene: TRBV6-4
D gene: NA
CDR3 protein: CASSLLPGQLYEQYF

V gene: TRBV2
D gene: TRBD1
CDR3 protein: CASTWDRQIQQYF

V gene: TRBV3-1/TRBV3-2
D gene: TRBD2
CDR3 protein: CASSTRTGGGTGELFF

V gene: TRBV5-1
D gene: TRBD2
CDR3 protein: CASRLAGSKGETQYF

V gene: TRBV20-1
D gene: NA
CDR3 protein: CSASVRVQALSYGYTF

V gene: TRBV30
D gene: NA
CDR3 protein: CAWSGTPIKETQYF

V gene: TRBV5-1
D gene: NA
CDR3 protein: CASSVNSGSSTDTQYF

V gene: TRBV7-2
D gene: NA
CDR3 protein: CASSKDTITLTEAFF